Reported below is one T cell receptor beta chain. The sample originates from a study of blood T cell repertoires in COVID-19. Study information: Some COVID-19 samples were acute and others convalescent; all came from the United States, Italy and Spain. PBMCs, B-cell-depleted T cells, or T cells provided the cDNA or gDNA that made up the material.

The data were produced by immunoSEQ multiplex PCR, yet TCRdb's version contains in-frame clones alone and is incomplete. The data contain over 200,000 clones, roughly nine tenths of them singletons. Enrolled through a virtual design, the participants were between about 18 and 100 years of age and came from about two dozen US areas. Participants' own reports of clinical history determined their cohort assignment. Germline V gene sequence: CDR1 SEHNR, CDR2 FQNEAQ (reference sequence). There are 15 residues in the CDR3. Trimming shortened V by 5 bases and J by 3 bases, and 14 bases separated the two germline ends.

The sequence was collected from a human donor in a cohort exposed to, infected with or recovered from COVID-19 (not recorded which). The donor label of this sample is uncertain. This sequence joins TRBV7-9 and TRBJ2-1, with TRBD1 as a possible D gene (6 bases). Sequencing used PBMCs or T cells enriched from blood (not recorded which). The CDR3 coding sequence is TGTGCCAGCAGCGATACAGGGCGCATCTACAATGAGCAGTTCTTC. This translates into CASSDTGRIYNEQFF.